This T cell receptor beta chain is drawn from a study of T cells in Graves' hyperthyroidism and ophthalmopathy. Study information: At initial diagnosis, before any treatment had begun, peripheral blood was obtained. Study results and caveats: Ophthalmopathy was model-predicted a median roughly six months pre-onset.

As to this clonotype: Its antigen is not identified.

Germline V gives CDR1 SNHLY, CDR2 FYNNEI. This CDR3 is built from 16 residues. From RNA transcripts, TCR beta CDR3 regions were amplified. The HTBI set primed first-round TCR CDR3 RT-PCR. One entry per CDR3 protein, called by TCRdb with MiXCR from the multiplex PCR reads. The sample records some 550,000 distinct CDR3 sequences, 15% to 20% being singletons. This chain joins TRBV2 and TRBJ2-7; possibly TRBD1 or TRBD2 for D (7 bases each). The end of the DNA is better explained by TRBJ2-1, so the J call may be wrong. Material: blood. The source of this sequence is a woman between 40 and 50 years old with Graves' ophthalmopathy. CDR3: CAGRQGSGGGAYEQFF. The CDR3 DNA follows: TGTGCCGGCCGACAGGGCAGCGGAGGGGGGGCCTACGAGCAGTTCTTC.